Presented here are 25 T cell receptor beta chains from one specimen sequenced in a study of CD8 T cells in ankylosing spondylitis. One entry per CDR3 protein results from TCRdb running MiXCR on the 5' RACE reads. Of 150,000 or so distinct CDR3 sequences listed, around a tenth are singletons. Sequenced sample: blood, either unsorted or a sorted T cell fraction (not recorded which). The receptors were sampled from a male donor with ankylosing spondylitis or in good health (not recorded which).

The chain has TRBV7-2 and TRBJ2-3; 14 nucleotides agree with TRBD2. This CDR3 region has 17 residues. Germline V gives CDR1 SGHTA, CDR2 FQGNSA. J gave up 5 bases and V 1 base, and 5 bases lay outside the gene matches. CDR3 nucleotide sequence: TGTGCCAGCAGCTTAGGGACTAGCGGGGGGTATATAGATACGCAGTATTTT. Protein product: CASSLGTSGGYIDTQYF.

This clonotype was observed a few times. The V call is TRBV12-3 or TRBV12-4, the J call TRBJ2-7; possibly TRBD1 for D (6 bases). The CDR3 spans 14 residues. The V and J ends lost 5 bases and 2 bases respectively, with 13 bases between them. The CDR3 region is CASSTGTPPYEQYF. The CDR3 nucleotides read TGTGCCAGCAGTACCGGGACACCTCCCTACGAGCAGTACTTC.

The rearrangement links TRBV7-2 to TRBJ2-5; the D is unclear. Trimming took 5 bases from V and 1 from J, leaving 8 bases between them. The length of the CDR3 is 13 residues. CDR1 and CDR2 (germline): SGHTA, FQGNSA. The CDR3 region has the DNA TGTGCCAGCAGCAGAGAAAGCCAAGAGACCCAGTACTTC. Protein sequence: CASSRESQETQYF.

This clonotype was counted at least ten times. CDR3 sequence reads: CASSQDRGPTNEKLFF. CDR3 DNA: TGCGCCAGCAGCCAGGACAGGGGGCCAACTAATGAAAAACTGTTTTTT. V gene TRBV5-1 combines with J gene TRBJ1-4; 11 nucleotides match TRBD1. CDR1 is SGHRS and CDR2 is YFSETQ in the germline V gene. The trim removed 4 bases at V and 0 bases at J, leaving 2 bases unmatched. The CDR3 is made up of 16 amino acids.

Ten or more counts support this clonotype. The gene calls are TRBV29-1 and TRBJ2-3; possibly TRBD1 or TRBD2 for D (6 bases each). This CDR3 contains 14 residues. CDR1 is SQVTM and CDR2 is ANQGSEA in the germline V gene. V shed 7 bases and J shed 0 bases, with 14 bases lying between them. CDR3 region: CSAEGGSSTDTQYF. Here the CDR3 DNA reads TGCAGCGCCGAGGGGGGCTCTAGCACAGATACGCAGTATTTT.

At least ten counts were recorded for this clonotype. V gene TRBV10-2 combines with J gene TRBJ1-5; possibly TRBD1 for D (5 bases). Per germline, CDR1 WSHSY and CDR2 SAAADI. The CDR3 runs to 16 residues. The ends were cut back, 0 bases at V and 1 base at J, with 10 bases in the middle. CDR3 in DNA: TGCGCCAGCAGTGAGTCGGGGAGACAGAGCAATCAGCCCCAGCATTTT. This gives the protein CASSESGRQSNQPQHF.

This clonotype was detected ten times or more. V gene TRBV3-1 combines with J gene TRBJ2-3; D uncertain. CDR3 length equals 12 residues. V lost 4 bases to trimming and J lost 6 bases, with 8 bases between them. The germline gives CDR1 LGHDT, CDR2 YNNKEL (reference sequence). CDR3 sequence: CASSPSGDTQYF. The DNA for the CDR3 is TGTGCCAGCAGCCCTTCCGGGGATACGCAGTATTTT.

The chain employs TRBV5-1 and TRBJ2-1; 7 bases agree with TRBD2. CDR3 length: 14 amino acids. Trimming took 2 bases from V and 7 from J; bases not matched to a gene: 6. CDR1 and CDR2 (germline): SGHRS, YFSETQ. The CDR3 loop is CASSLSGKANEQFF. CDR3 sequence (DNA): TGCGCCAGCAGCTTAAGCGGGAAGGCAAATGAGCAGTTCTTC. Filled out from reference TRBV5-1 and TRBJ2-1, the complete variable domain reads KAGVTQTPRYLIKTRGQQVTLSCSPISGHRSVSWYQQTPGQGLQFLFEYFSETQRNKGNFPGRFSGRQFSNSRSEMNVSTLELGDSALYLCASSLSGKANEQFFGPGTRLTVL.

This clonotype has just a few counts. The chain links TRBV6-1 to TRBJ1-6; tentative D call: TRBD1 (5 bases). This CDR3 region has 14 residues. The V end lost 8 bases, the J end lost 9 bases, and 17 bases lay between the germline ends. Germline CDR1 is MNHNS and CDR2 is SASEGT. In nucleotides, the CDR3 is TGTGCCAGCTGGAGCTCGTCGGGGACTTCACCCCTCCACTTT. Translating it yields CASWSSSGTSPLHF.

Only a few counts were recorded for this clonotype. The V and J genes are TRBV18 and TRBJ2-1, with 9 positions matching TRBD2. CDR3 length: 17 amino acids. Germline V CDR1 and CDR2: KGHSH, LQKENI. Unmatched junction bases numbered 10, after V lost 3 bases and J lost 4 bases. The CDR3 reads CASSPGLAGFSYNEQFF. The CDR3 nucleotides read TGTGCCAGCTCACCGGGGCTAGCGGGGTTTTCATACAATGAGCAGTTCTTC.

This clonotype was seen at least ten times. The rearrangement uses TRBV12-3 or TRBV12-4 and TRBJ1-5; 7 bases are shared with TRBD1. Trimming at V came to 3 bases and at J to 1 base, leaving 6 bases not matched to a gene. The CDR3 has 16 residues. The CDR3 loop is CASSLTTGWSNQPQHF. The CDR3 DNA reads TGTGCCAGCAGTTTGACGACAGGGTGGAGCAATCAGCCCCAGCATTTT.

This clonotype was recorded a few times. This sequence joins TRBV28 and TRBJ2-7, with a tentative D call TRBD2 (6 bases). With 6 bases removed from V and 9 bases from J, the gap between germline ends came to 15 bases. The germline V gene encodes CDR1 MDHEN and CDR2 SYDVKM. This CDR3 is built from 12 residues. The CDR3, as DNA: TGTGCCAGCAGCACCGGGACTGAAGTGCAGTACTTC. Its translation is CASSTGTEVQYF.

The chain uses TRBV12-3 or TRBV12-4 and TRBJ2-2; D not certain. The V and J ends lost 6 bases and 0 bases respectively, with 5 bases between them. The CDR3 sequence is 13 residues long. The CDR3 reads CASRISNTGELFF. The CDR3, as DNA: TGTGCCAGCAGAATATCGAACACCGGGGAGCTGTTTTTT.

Many counts were recorded for this clonotype. The chain couples TRBV29-1 to TRBJ1-1, with D maybe TRBD1 (5 bases). The V and J ends lost 6 bases and 3 bases respectively, with 5 bases between them. From germline, CDR1 is SQVTM and CDR2 ANQGSEA. CDR3 length equals 10 residues. The DNA for the CDR3 is TGCAGCGTCAGGGACACTGAAGCTTTCTTT. Its protein is CSVRDTEAFF.

This clonotype has at least ten counts. V and J are TRBV29-1 and TRBJ2-7; D might be TRBD1 or TRBD2, each matching 5 bases. Germline V CDR1 and CDR2: SQVTM, ANQGSEA. The CDR3 runs 13 residues. V lost 6 bases and J 6 bases, leaving 18 bases between the germline ends. CDR3 sequence reads: CSVGRGSISEQYF. The CDR3 nucleotides are TGCAGCGTGGGCCGGGGCTCCATCTCCGAGCAGTACTTC.

This clonotype was seen ten or more times. The rearrangement links TRBV5-1 to TRBJ2-5; 7 bases are a match to TRBD2. The J segment lost 2 bases and the V segment lost 4 bases, leaving 5 bases of the junction unmatched. The CDR3 contains 14 residues. From germline, CDR1 is SGHRS and CDR2 YFSETQ. The CDR3 DNA reads as TGCGCCAGCAGCCACCCGGGACTACAAGAGACCCAGTACTTC. Translating it yields CASSHPGLQETQYF. The full variable domain, with the rest looked up from reference TRBV5-1 and TRBJ2-5, is KAGVTQTPRYLIKTRGQQVTLSCSPISGHRSVSWYQQTPGQGLQFLFEYFSETQRNKGNFPGRFSGRQFSNSRSEMNVSTLELGDSALYLCASSHPGLQETQYFGPGTRLLVL.

In this sample, this clonotype turned up many times. The J gene is TRBJ1-2, the V gene TRBV7-6, with a tentative D call TRBD1 (6 bases). This CDR3 is built from 13 residues. V lost 5 bases and J lost 6, with 13 bases in between. From germline, CDR1 is SGHVS and CDR2 FNYEAQ. CDR3 DNA: TGTGCCAGCAGCGCCAGCTCAGGGGATGGCTACACCTTC. Residues: CASSASSGDGYTF.

This clonotype was counted many times. Its ends do not fully match the called genes, so a read error is possible. This sequence joins TRBV6-1 and TRBJ2-7; D may be TRBD2 (6 bases). CDR1 is MNHNS and CDR2 is SASEGT in the germline V gene. CDR3 length: 13 residues. The CDR3 here is CASSEANSGGAPF. CDR3 DNA: TGTGCCAGCAGTGAAGCGAATAGCGGTGGAGCGCCCTTC.

The sample holds many counts of this clonotype. The chain uses TRBV6-1 and TRBJ1-3; D not resolved. Germline lookup yields CDR1 MNHNS and CDR2 SASEGT. CDR3 length: 13 amino acids. V gave up 2 bases and J gave up 4 bases, with 6 bases separating them. CDR3 sequence reads: CASSERGGNTIYF. CDR3 bases: TGTGCCAGCAGTGAACGAGGAGGAAACACCATATATTTT.

This clonotype was observed many times. The chain couples TRBV15 to TRBJ2-2; TRBD1 aligns across 7 bases. In germline, CDR1 is LNHNV, CDR2 YYDKDF (reference sequence). V trimming: 1 base; J trimming: 0 bases; junction bases outside the gene matches: 11. This CDR3 comprises 19 residues. DNA for the CDR3: TGTGCCACCAGCAGAGGAGGGTTAGGGACAGCCGCGAACACCGGGGAGCTGTTTTTT. This translates into CATSRGGLGTAANTGELFF.

This clonotype was detected ten times or more. The chain recombines TRBV7-9 with TRBJ2-3, with a tentative D call TRBD1 (5 bases). The CDR3 totals 15 residues. Deletions cut 5 bases from V and 6 bases from J, with 18 bases between. Germline V gives CDR1 SEHNR, CDR2 FQNEAQ (reference sequence). The CDR3 reads CASSPKRRVADTQYF. The DNA of the CDR3 is TGTGCCAGCAGCCCAAAACGCAGGGTCGCGGATACGCAGTATTTT.

The chain couples TRBV5-1 to TRBJ1-2; 7 bases line up with TRBD1. This CDR3 is 14 amino acids long. V shed 0 bases, J shed 11 bases, and the junction held 10 bases outside the gene matches. From germline, CDR1 is SGHRS and CDR2 YFSETQ. CDR3 amino acids: CASSLDGRGFGYTF. CDR3 coding DNA: TGCGCCAGCAGCTTGGACGGCAGGGGGTTTGGGTACACCTTC.

Ten or more counts support this clonotype. The rearrangement uses TRBV3-1 and TRBJ1-3; D is uncertain. Trimming removed 1 base from V and 3 bases from J, with 10 bases in between. CDR1 is LGHDT and CDR2 is YNNKEL in the germline V gene (reference sequence). CDR3 length: 15 residues. CDR3 sequence: CASSQGRADGNTIYF. Here the CDR3 DNA reads TGTGCCAGCAGCCAAGGGAGGGCGGATGGAAACACCATATATTTT.

This clonotype has at least ten counts. This chain links TRBV6-1 with TRBJ1-4, with unresolved D. CDR3 size: 16 residues. V shed 5 bases and J shed 2 bases, with 15 bases lying between them. The germline V gene has CDR1 MNHNS and CDR2 SASEGT. The CDR3 loop reads CASSRWVQITNEKLFF. CDR3 coding DNA: TGTGCCAGCAGTCGGTGGGTCCAGATTACTAATGAAAAACTGTTTTTT.

V is TRBV23-1 and J is TRBJ2-6; D might be TRBD1 or TRBD2, each matching 5 bases. TRBV23-1 is an ORF; its function is uncertain. Deletions cut 11 bases from V and 2 bases from J, with 19 bases between. The length of the CDR3 is 16 residues. CDR3 sequence: CASKRGSQPGANVLTF. CDR3 DNA sequence: TGCGCCTCTAAGAGGGGAAGCCAGCCTGGGGCCAACGTCCTGACTTTC.